A single TCR beta chain is shown here with its context. Its antigen is still unknown. Method: immunoSEQ multiplex PCR; TCRdb's copy keeps in-frame clones and lacks some. Among about 2.3 million clones listed, 80% to 95% were seen once. The sample comes from a study of shared clonotypes between healthy human individuals. Study details: Every donor yielded three CD4 naive, three CD4 memory, two CD8 naive and one CD8 memory plate.

There are 12 residues in the CDR3. Germline V CDR1 and CDR2: SQVTM, ANQGSEA. The V end lost 6 bases, the J end lost 3 bases, and 11 bases lay between the germline ends. Findings and limits, study-wide: Researchers sampled only blood; tissue repertoires likely differ.

The chain combines TRBV29-1 with TRBJ2-5, with D maybe TRBD1 (6 bases). The TCR originated in a man between 18 and 29 years old in good health. Some clones in this sample may be carry-over from other donors' samples. The sequenced material came from naive CD4+ T cells from PBMCs. The subset is: CD45RA+ positively selected. This chain's CDR3 is CSVGQTEETQYF. CDR3 in DNA: TGCAGCGTCGGACAGACAGAAGAGACCCAGTACTTC.